This T cell receptor (beta chain) was documented in a study of blood T cell repertoires in COVID-19 (dated by TCRdb to the early 2020s). Background for the entire study: The collaborator samples originated in the United States, Italy and Spain and spanned the acute and convalescent phases of COVID-19. The material from the prospective study consisted of cDNA or gDNA derived from T cells, B-cell-depleted T cells, or PBMCs. Subjects who had been exposed to COVID-19, were actively infected with it, or had recovered from it provided the deeply sampled blood TCRbeta repertoires that made up the dataset. A freely available public database, intended as a resource for researchers studying the immune response to SARS-CoV-2, is where the repertoires were released. The samples were drawn from the first 160 participants of the ongoing ImmuneRACE study and from more than 1,000 subjects provided by 6 global collaborators. The sample metadata nearly always contained a de-identified subject ID, COVID-19 status, age in years and sex. Where available, HLA class I and class II types were taken from metadata supplied by the sample provider and were not determined by assay-based typing. The investigation overall reported the following: Clinical and demographic metadata were provided uncurated, with the amount varying by source and participant.

TCRbeta CDR3 regions were amplified from genomic DNA by means of the immunoSEQ Assay, a bias-controlled multiplex PCR. The authors processed their data as follows. The number of nucleated cells in each sample was estimated from the amplification of reference gene primers within the assay. Sequence reads were collapsed and filtered to measure the absolute abundance of every unique TCRbeta CDR3 rearrangement. For each sample, productive Simpson clonality was calculated by taking the square root of Simpson's diversity index across productive rearrangements. The table comes from immuneACCESS by way of TCRdb, which keeps in-frame sequences with V and J called. Part of the clones is missing from these tables; in studies checked, under half for an unresolved V gene and the rest for unknown reasons. The V and J calls and clone size were taken over from that table, and D and trimming were inferred from the DNA. The sample table shows about 140,000 clones, and around 83% are seen once. In total, the top ten clones hold around 9% of the sample.

Of note for this clone: Its antigen target is currently unknown. Base-call qualities are not available, and no considerably larger clone is one nucleotide away.

In Seattle, one collaborating source enrolled patients while the infection was active and tracked those patients longitudinally over the course of disease. Whole blood was collected in K2EDTA tubes by collaborating institutions according to the institutions' own protocols. Collaborator samples were shipped for TCRbeta analysis as frozen whole blood, isolated PBMCs, or DNA extracted from either sample type. This clonotype originated in a man aged 30-40 years with COVID-19, enrolled during active disease. Sequenced input: peripheral blood.

The DNA sequence follows: TGCAGCGTTTCGGGATTCCCGTCCTACGAGCAGTACTTC. This codes for CSVSGFPSYEQYF. The chain is assembled from TRBV29-1 and TRBJ2-7; TRBD2 is a weak D gene call, 5 bases matching. V is shortened by 5 bases, J by 1 base, and the region joining them spans 12 bases. Via the germline V gene, CDR1 is SQVTM and CDR2 ANQGSEA. The CDR3 has 13 amino acids, counting the end cysteine and phenylalanine. Left in the record is the CDR3 DNA by itself, 39 bases read in frame from the first base.